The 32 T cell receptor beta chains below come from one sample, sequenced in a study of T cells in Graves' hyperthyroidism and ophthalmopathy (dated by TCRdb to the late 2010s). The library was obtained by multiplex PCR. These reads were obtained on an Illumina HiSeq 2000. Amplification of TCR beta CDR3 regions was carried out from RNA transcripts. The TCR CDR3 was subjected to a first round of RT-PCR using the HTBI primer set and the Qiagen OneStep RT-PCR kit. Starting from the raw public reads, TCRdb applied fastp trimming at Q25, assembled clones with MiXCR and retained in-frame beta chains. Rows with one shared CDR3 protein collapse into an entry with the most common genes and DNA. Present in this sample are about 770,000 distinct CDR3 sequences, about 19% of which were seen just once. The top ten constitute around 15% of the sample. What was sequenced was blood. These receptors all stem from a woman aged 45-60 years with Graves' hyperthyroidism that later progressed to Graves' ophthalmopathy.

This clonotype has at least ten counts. CDR3 loop: CASSPIGGIENTIYF. The CDR3 DNA follows: TGTGCCAGCAGTCCCATCGGGGGGATCGAAAACACCATATATTTT. The chain joins TRBV12-3 or TRBV12-4 to TRBJ1-3, with TRBD1 as a possible D gene (5 bases). The CDR3 totals 15 residues. The V end lost 5 bases, the J end lost 6 bases, and 17 bases lay between the germline ends.

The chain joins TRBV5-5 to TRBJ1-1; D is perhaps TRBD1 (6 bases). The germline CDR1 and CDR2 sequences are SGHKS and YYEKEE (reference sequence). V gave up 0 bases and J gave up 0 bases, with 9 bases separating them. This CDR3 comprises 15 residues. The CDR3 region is CASSLGDIMNTEAFF. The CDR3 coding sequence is TGTGCCAGCAGCTTGGGGGACATAATGAACACTGAAGCTTTCTTT.

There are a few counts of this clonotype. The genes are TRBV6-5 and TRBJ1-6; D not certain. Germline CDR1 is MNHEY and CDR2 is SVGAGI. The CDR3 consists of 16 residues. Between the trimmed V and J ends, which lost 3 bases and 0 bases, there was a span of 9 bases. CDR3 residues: CASSYGRGSYNSPLHF. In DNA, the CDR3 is TGTGCCAGCAGTTATGGCCGGGGCTCCTATAATTCACCCCTCCACTTT.

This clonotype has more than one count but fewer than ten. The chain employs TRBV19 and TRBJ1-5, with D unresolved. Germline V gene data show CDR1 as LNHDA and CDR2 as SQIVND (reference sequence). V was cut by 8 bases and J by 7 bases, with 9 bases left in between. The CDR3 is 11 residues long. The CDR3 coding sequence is TGTGCCAGTCCCTTTCAGCAGCCCCAGCATTTT. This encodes CASPFQQPQHF.

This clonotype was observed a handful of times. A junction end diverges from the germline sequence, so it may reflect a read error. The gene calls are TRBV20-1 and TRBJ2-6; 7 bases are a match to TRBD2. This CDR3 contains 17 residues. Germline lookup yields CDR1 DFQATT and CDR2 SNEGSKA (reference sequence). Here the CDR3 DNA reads TGCAGTGCCATTCCAGGGACTATCCTCTCTGGGGCCAGCGTCCTGACTTTC. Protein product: CSAIPGTILSGASVLTF.

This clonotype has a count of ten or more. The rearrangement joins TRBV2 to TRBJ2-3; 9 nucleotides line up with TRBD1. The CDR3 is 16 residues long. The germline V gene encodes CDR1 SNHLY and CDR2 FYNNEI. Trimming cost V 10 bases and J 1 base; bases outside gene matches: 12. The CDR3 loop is CATIEWTGAGTDTQYF. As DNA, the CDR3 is TGTGCCACCATTGAATGGACAGGGGCTGGCACAGATACGCAGTATTTT.

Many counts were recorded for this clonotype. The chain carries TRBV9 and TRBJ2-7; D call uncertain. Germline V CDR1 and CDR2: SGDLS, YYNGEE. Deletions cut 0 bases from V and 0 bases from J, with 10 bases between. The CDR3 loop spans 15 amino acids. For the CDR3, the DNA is TGTGCCAGCAGCGTAGCCGACTCCAGCTCCTACGAGCAGTACTTC. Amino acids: CASSVADSSSYEQYF.

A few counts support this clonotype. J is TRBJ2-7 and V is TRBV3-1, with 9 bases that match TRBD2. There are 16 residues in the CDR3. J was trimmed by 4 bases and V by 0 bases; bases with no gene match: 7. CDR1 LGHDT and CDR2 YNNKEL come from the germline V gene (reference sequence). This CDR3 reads CASSQDARGGRYEQYF. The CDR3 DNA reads TGTGCCAGCAGCCAAGATGCGCGGGGGGGCAGGTACGAGCAGTACTTC.

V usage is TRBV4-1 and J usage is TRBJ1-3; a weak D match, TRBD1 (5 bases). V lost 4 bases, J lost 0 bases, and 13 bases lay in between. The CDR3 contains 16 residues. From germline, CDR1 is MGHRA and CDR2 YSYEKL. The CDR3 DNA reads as TGCGCCAGCAGCCCGGACGGGGGGAACTCTGGAAACACCATATATTTT. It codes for CASSPDGGNSGNTIYF.

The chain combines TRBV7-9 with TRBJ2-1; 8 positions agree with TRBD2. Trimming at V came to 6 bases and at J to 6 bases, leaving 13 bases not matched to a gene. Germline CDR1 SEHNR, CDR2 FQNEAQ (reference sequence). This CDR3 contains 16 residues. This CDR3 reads CASSFSGGAKGNEQFF. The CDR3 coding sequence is TGTGCCAGCAGTTTTTCCGGGGGGGCCAAGGGCAATGAGCAGTTCTTC.

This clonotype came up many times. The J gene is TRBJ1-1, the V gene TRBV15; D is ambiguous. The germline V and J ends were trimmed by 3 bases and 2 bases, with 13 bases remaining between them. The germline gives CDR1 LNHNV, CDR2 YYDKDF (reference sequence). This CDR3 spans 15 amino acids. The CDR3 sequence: CATSRPGTTNTEAFF. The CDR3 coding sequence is TGTGCCACCAGCAGGCCAGGCACCACAAACACTGAAGCTTTCTTT.

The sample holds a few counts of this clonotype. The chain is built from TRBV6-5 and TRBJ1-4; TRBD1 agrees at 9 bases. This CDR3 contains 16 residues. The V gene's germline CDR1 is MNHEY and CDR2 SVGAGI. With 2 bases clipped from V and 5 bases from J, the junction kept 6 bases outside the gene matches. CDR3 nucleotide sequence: TGTGCCAGCAGTTACGGGACAGGGAAAAACAATGAAAAACTGTTTTTT. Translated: CASSYGTGKNNEKLFF.

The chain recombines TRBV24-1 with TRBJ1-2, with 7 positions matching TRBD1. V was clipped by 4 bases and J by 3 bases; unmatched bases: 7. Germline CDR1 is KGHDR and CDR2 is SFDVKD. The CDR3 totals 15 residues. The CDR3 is CATSEENRGDYGYTF. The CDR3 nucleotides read TGTGCCACCAGTGAGGAAAACAGGGGTGACTATGGCTACACCTTC.

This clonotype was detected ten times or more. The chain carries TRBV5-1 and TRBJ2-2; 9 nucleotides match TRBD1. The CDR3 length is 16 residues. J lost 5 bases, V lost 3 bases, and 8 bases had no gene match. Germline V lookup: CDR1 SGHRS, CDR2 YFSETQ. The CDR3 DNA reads TGCGCCAGCAGCTCGGCCAGGACAGGGGAAACCGGGGAGCTGTTTTTT. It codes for CASSSARTGETGELFF. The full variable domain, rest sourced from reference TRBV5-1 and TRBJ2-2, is KAGVTQTPRYLIKTRGQQVTLSCSPISGHRSVSWYQQTPGQGLQFLFEYFSETQRNKGNFPGRFSGRQFSNSRSEMNVSTLELGDSALYLCASSSARTGETGELFFGEGSRLTVL.

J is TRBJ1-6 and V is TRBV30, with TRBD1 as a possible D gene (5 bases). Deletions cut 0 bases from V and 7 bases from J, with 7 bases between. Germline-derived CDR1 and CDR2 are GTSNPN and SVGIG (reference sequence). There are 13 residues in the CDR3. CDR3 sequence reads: CAWSVQENSPLHF. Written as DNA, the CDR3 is TGTGCCTGGAGTGTACAGGAGAATTCACCCCTCCACTTT.

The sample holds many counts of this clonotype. DNA of the CDR3: TGTGCCAGCAGCCTCCCCGGGACAACAAGCAATCAGCCCCAGCATTTT. Protein product: CASSLPGTTSNQPQHF. This chain joins TRBV12-3 or TRBV12-4 and TRBJ1-5; a weak D match, TRBD1 (6 bases). Deletions cut 6 bases from V and 1 base from J, with 16 bases between. The CDR3 is made up of 16 amino acids.

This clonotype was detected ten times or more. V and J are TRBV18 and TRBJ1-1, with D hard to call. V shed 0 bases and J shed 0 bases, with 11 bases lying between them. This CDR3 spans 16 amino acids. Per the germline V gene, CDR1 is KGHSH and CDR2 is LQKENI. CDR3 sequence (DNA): TGTGCCAGCTCACCACCGTCTGGCGGAATGAACACTGAAGCTTTCTTT. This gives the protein CASSPPSGGMNTEAFF.

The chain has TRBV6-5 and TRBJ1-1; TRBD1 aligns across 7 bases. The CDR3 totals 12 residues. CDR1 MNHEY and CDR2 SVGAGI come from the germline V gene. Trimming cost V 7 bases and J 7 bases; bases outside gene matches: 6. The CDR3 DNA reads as TGTGCCAGCACTTTACAGGGGCTTGAAGCTTTCTTT. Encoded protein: CASTLQGLEAFF.

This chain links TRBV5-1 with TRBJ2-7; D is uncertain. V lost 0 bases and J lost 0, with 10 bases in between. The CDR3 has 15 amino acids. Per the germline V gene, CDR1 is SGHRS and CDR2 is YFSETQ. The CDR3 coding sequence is TGCGCCAGCAGCTTGGATTTGGTGAGCTCCTACGAGCAGTACTTC. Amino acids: CASSLDLVSSYEQYF.

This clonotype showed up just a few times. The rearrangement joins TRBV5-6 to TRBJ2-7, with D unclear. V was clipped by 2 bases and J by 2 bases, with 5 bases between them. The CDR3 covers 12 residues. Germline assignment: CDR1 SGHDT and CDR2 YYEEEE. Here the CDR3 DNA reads TGTGCCAGCAGCTTCTTTCCCTACGAGCAGTACTTC. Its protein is CASSFFPYEQYF.

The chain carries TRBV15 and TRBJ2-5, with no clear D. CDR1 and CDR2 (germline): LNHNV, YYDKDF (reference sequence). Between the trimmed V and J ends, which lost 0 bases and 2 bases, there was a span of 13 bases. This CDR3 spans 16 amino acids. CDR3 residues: CATSRDRRTLQETQYF. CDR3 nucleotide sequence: TGTGCCACCAGCAGAGACAGGCGCACTTTACAAGAGACCCAGTACTTC.

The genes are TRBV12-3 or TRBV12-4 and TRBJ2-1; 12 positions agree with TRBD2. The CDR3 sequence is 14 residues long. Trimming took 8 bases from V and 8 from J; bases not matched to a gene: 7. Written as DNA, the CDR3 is TGTGCCAGCGCCACTAGCGGGGGGTTCGATGAGCAGTTCTTC. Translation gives CASATSGGFDEQFF.

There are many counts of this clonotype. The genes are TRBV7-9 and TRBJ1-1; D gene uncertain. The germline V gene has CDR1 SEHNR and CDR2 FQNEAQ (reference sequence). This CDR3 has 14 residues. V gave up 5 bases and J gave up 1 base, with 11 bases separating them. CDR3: CASSARDPNTEAFF. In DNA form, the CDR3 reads TGTGCCAGCAGCGCTCGGGATCCGAACACTGAAGCTTTCTTT. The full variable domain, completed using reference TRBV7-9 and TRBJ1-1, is DTGVSQNPRHKITKRGQNVTFRCDPISEHNRLYWYRQTLGQGPEFLTYFQNEAQLEKSRLLSDRFSAERPKGSFSTLEIQRTEQGDSAMYLCASSARDPNTEAFFGQGTRLTVV.

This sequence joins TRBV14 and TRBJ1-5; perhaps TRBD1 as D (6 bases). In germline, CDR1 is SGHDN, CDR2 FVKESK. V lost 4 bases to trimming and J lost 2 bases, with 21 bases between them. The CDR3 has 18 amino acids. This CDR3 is CASSPRLTDRTRNQPQHF. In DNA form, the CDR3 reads TGTGCCAGCAGCCCTCGGCTTACAGACAGGACTCGCAATCAGCCCCAGCATTTT.

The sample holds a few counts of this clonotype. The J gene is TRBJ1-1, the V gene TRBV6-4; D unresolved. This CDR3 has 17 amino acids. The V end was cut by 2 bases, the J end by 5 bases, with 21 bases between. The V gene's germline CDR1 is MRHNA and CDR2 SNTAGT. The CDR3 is CASSDEARGARRTEAFF. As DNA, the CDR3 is TGTGCCAGCAGTGACGAAGCTCGAGGAGCCAGACGGACTGAAGCTTTCTTT.

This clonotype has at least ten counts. For the CDR3, the DNA is TGTGCCTGGAGTCATAGGACAGGGGGCAGGTACGAGCAGTACTTC. Translated, it gives CAWSHRTGGRYEQYF. The chain has TRBV30 and TRBJ2-7, with TRBD1 matching over 11 bases. CDR1 and CDR2 (germline): GTSNPN, SVGIG (reference sequence). Trimming took 2 bases from V and 4 from J; bases not matched to a gene: 7. The CDR3 is 15 residues long.

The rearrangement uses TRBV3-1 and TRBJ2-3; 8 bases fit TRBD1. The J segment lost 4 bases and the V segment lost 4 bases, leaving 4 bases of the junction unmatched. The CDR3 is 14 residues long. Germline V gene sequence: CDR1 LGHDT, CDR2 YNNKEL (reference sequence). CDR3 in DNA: TGTGCCAGCAGCCGGACAGGGCAATCAGATACGCAGTATTTT. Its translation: CASSRTGQSDTQYF.

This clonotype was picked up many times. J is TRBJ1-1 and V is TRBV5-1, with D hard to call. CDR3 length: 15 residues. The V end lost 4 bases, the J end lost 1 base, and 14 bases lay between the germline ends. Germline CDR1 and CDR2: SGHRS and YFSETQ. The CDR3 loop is CASSLIEAANTEAFF. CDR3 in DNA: TGCGCCAGCAGCCTCATTGAGGCAGCGAACACTGAAGCTTTCTTT.

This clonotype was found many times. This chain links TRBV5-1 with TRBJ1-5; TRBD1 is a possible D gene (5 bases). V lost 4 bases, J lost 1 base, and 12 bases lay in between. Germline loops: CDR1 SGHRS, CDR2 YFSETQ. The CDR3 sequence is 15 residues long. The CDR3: CASSPLGASNQPQHF. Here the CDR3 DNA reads TGCGCCAGCAGCCCCCTCGGGGCGAGCAATCAGCCCCAGCATTTT.

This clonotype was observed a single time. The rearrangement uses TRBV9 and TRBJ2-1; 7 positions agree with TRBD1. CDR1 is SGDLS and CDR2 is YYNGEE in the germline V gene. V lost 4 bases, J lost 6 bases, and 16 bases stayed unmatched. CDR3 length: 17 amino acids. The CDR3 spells CASSPRQGRSPTNEQFF. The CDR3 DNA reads TGTGCCAGCAGCCCGCGACAGGGCAGATCACCCACCAATGAGCAGTTCTTC.

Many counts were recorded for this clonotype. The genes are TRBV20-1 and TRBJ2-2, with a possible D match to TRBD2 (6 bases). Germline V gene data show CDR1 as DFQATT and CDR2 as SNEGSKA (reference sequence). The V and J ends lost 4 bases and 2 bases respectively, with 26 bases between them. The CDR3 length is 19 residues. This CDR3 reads CSATIPFFIGGANTGELFF. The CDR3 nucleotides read TGCAGTGCTACGATCCCATTCTTTATAGGCGGGGCAAACACCGGGGAGCTGTTTTTT.

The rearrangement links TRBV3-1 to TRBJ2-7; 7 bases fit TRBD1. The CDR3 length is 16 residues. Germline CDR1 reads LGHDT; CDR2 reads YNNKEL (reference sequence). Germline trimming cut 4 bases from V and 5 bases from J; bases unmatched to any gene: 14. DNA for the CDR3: TGTGCCAGCAGCCCGGCGAGGGGGCGTTGGTCCAACGAGCAGTACTTC. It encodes CASSPARGRWSNEQYF.